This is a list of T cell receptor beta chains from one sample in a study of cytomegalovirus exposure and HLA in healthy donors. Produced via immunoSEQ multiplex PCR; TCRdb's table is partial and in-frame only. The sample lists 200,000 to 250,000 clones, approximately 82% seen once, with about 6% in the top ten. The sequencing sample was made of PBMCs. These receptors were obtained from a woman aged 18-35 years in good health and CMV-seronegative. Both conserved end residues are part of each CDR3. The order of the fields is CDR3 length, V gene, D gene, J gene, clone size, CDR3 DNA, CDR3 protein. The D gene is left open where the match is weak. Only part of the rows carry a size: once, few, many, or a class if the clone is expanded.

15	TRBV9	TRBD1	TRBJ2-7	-	TGTGCCAGCAGCGTCGCTACAGGGGCCCCCTACGAGCAGTACTTC	CASSVATGAPYEQYF
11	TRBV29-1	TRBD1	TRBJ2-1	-	TGCAGCGAAAAGGGACAGAATGAGCAGTTCTTC	CSEKGQNEQFF
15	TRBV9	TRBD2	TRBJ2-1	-	TGTGCCAGCAGCGGGAGGACTAGCGGGAGTAATGAGCAGTTCTTC	CASSGRTSGSNEQFF
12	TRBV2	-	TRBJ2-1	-	TGTGCCAGCAGCCCCACTGGGAATGAGCAGTTCTTC	CASSPTGNEQFF
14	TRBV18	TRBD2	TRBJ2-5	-	TGTGCCAGCTCACCGACTAGCTGGGAGGAGACCCAGTACTTC	CASSPTSWEETQYF
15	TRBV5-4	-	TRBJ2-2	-	TGTGCCAGCAGCCCCCAGGGGACCAACACCGGGGAGCTGTTTTTT	CASSPQGTNTGELFF
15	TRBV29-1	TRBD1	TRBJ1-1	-	TGCAGCGTTGAAGCCCCGGCAGGGGGGGTCACTGAAGCTTTCTTT	CSVEAPAGGVTEAFF
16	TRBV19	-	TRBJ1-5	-	TGTGCCAGTAGTATTCTAGGAAGCGGCACCAATCAGCCCCAGCATTTT	CASSILGSGTNQPQHF
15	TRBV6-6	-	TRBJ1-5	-	TGTGCCAGCAGTTCCCCGGGAGGTAGCAATCAGCCCCAGCATTTT	CASSSPGGSNQPQHF
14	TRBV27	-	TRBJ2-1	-	TGTGCCAGCACGGCCGCCCCGACCTACAATGAGCAGTTCTTC	CASTAAPTYNEQFF
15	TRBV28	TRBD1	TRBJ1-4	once	TGTGCCACCGGGACAGCCCCTGCAACTAATGAAAAACTGTTTTTT	CATGTAPATNEKLFF
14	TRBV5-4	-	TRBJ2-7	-	TGTGCCAGCAGCTTGGGGCAGGCCTCCTACGAGCAGTACTTC	CASSLGQASYEQYF
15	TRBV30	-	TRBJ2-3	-	TGTGCCTGGTCTCTCGGCAATCACCGAACAGATACGCAGTATTTT	CAWSLGNHRTDTQYF
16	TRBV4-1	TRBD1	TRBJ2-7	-	TGCGCCAGCAGCCATTCTCCGGGACAGGGGATTTACGAGCAGTACTTC	CASSHSPGQGIYEQYF
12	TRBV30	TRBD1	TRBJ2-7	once	TGTGCCTGGAGTCCCCGACAGGGCGAGCAGTACTTC	CAWSPRQGEQYF
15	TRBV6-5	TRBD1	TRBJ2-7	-	TGTGCCAGCAGTTCCGGCGGGACAGGATCCTACGAGCAGTACTTC	CASSSGGTGSYEQYF
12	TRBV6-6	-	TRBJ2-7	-	TGTGCCAGCAGTTACGGAAAATACGAGCAGTACTTC	CASSYGKYEQYF